Following are 7 T cell receptor beta chains from one sample sequenced in a study of memory CD4+ T cells and cytomegalovirus serostatus. TCRdb's copy holds only in-frame clones and misses some; the assay was immunoSEQ multiplex PCR. The sample lists approximately 46,000 clones, roughly 80% occurring once. Single viable CD3+CD4+CD8-CD45RO+ cells were sorted as the memory CD4+ T cells. Material: memory CD4+ T cells from blood. The receptors derive from an adult in good health and CMV-seronegative.

The V and J genes are TRBV29-1 and TRBJ2-7; 7 bases line up with TRBD1. The V gene's germline CDR1 is SQVTM and CDR2 ANQGSEA. With 4 bases clipped from V and 2 bases from J, the junction kept 8 bases outside the gene matches. The CDR3 loop spans 14 amino acids. The CDR3 coding sequence is TGCAGCGTTGCACGACAGGGTTCGCCCTACGAGCAGTACTTC. Translation: CSVARQGSPYEQYF.

The CDR3 here is CASSQGQSNEKLFF. As DNA, the CDR3 is TGTGCCAGCAGCCAGGGACAGTCTAATGAAAAACTGTTTTTT. The chain links TRBV9 to TRBJ1-4, with 7 bases lining up with TRBD1. Per germline, CDR1 SGDLS and CDR2 YYNGEE. V was clipped by 4 bases and J by 3 bases; unmatched bases: 3. The CDR3 loop spans 14 amino acids.

V is TRBV15 and J is TRBJ1-2; the D is unclear. The CDR3 totals 13 residues. V lost 7 bases and J lost 8, with 17 bases in between. In germline, CDR1 is LNHNV, CDR2 YYDKDF (reference sequence). The CDR3 DNA reads TGTGCCACCACCGAAGGCAGTCGACGGGGCTACACCTTC. Translation gives CATTEGSRRGYTF.

The J gene is TRBJ1-1, the V gene TRBV6-5; 8 nucleotides align to TRBD1. V lost 7 bases to trimming and J lost 1 base; unmatched junction nucleotides: 2. Germline CDR1 MNHEY, CDR2 SVGAGI. This CDR3 has 13 amino acids. The CDR3 spells CASKGQGNTEAFF. CDR3 nucleotide sequence: TGTGCCAGCAAAGGACAGGGGAACACTGAAGCTTTCTTT.

The chain uses TRBV5-1 and TRBJ2-1, with D possibly matching TRBD2 (6 bases). Germline CDR1 reads SGHRS; CDR2 reads YFSETQ. The CDR3 has 13 amino acids. Trimming removed 6 bases from V and 9 bases from J, with 16 bases in between. For the CDR3, the DNA is TGCGCCAGCACCCTGGGGTTGGGAGGTGAGCAGTTCTTC. It encodes CASTLGLGGEQFF.

The chain combines TRBV7-2 with TRBJ1-2; TRBD1 is a possible D gene (6 bases). Germline-derived CDR1 and CDR2 are SGHTA and FQGNSA. Between the trimmed V and J ends, which lost 5 bases and 1 base, there was a span of 8 bases. This CDR3 spans 13 amino acids. CDR3 coding DNA: TGTGCCAGCAGCAGGGGGGTTAACTATGGCTACACCTTC. Translated, it gives CASSRGVNYGYTF.

A few counts support this clone. This chain connects TRBV6-4 to TRBJ1-6; D possibly corresponds to TRBD1 (5 bases). The CDR3 extends over 13 amino acids. Germline V gene sequence: CDR1 MRHNA, CDR2 SNTAGT. Trimming shortened V by 3 bases and J by 14 bases, and 14 bases separated the two germline ends. The CDR3 loop is CASSETLQGTLHF. The CDR3 DNA follows: TGTGCCAGCAGTGAGACCCTCCAGGGCACCCTCCACTTT.